One and the same sample provided the 20 T cell receptor beta chains below, sequenced in a study of blood T cell repertoires in COVID-19 (dated by TCRdb to the early 2020s). Library construction relied on the immunoSEQ multiplex PCR assay. TCRdb re-hosts the immuneACCESS table, in-frame sequences only. Its copies lack some clones; in the studies checked, an unresolved V gene accounts for under half of them, and the cause for the rest is not known. Within this sample are around 200,000 clones, with around 91% of them counted one time only. Of the sample, around 0.77% is held by the ten largest clones. The sequenced material came from PBMCs or T cells enriched from blood (not recorded which). These receptors all come from a woman aged 18 to 35 who had recovered from COVID-19.

For this clone: A read error may produce the germline difference seen at one junction end. V gene TRBV28 combines with J gene TRBJ2-7, with D perhaps matching TRBD1 (5 bases). Germline CDR1 is MDHEN and CDR2 is SYDVKM. The CDR3 sequence is 8 residues long. The CDR3: CRDYEQYF. In DNA form, the CDR3 reads TGCAGGGACTACGAGCAGTACTTC.

The chain uses TRBV5-1 and TRBJ1-2; D remains unclear. Trimming took 1 base from V and 5 from J, leaving 9 bases between them. Looked up from germline, CDR1 is SGHRS and CDR2 is YFSETQ. The CDR3 loop spans 13 amino acids. The CDR3 here is CASSLRTGYGYTF. The CDR3 bases are TGCGCCAGCAGCTTGAGAACTGGTTATGGCTACACCTTC.

This chain links TRBV28 with TRBJ2-5, with D possibly being TRBD2 (5 bases). V lost 6 bases and J 1 base, leaving 12 bases between the germline ends. The CDR3 extends over 14 amino acids. Germline V gives CDR1 MDHEN, CDR2 SYDVKM. CDR3 sequence: CASSFPGIQETQYF. The CDR3 DNA reads TGTGCCAGCAGCTTTCCCGGGATCCAAGAGACCCAGTACTTC.

This clone appeared a single time. This chain connects TRBV19 to TRBJ1-2, with 8 bases lining up with TRBD1. Germline CDR1 and CDR2: LNHDA and SQIVND (reference sequence). V shed 3 bases, J shed 4 bases, and the junction held 4 bases outside the gene matches. This CDR3 is built from 14 residues. The CDR3 sequence is CASSIGDRRYGYTF. CDR3 nucleotides: TGTGCCAGTAGTATCGGGGACAGGCGCTATGGCTACACCTTC.

The count of this clone is one. The V call is TRBV27, the J call TRBJ1-1; D unresolved. The CDR3 extends over 14 amino acids. Germline loops: CDR1 MNHEY, CDR2 SMNVEV (reference sequence). Trimming took off 5 bases at V and 4 bases at J, with 14 bases between the two ends. This chain's CDR3 is CASSLIAGGTEAFF. Here the CDR3 DNA reads TGTGCCAGCAGTCTGATCGCGGGAGGCACTGAAGCTTTCTTT.

The chain recombines TRBV5-1 with TRBJ2-1; 13 positions match TRBD2. V dropped 6 bases and J dropped 9; count of bases not matched to a gene: 9. In germline, CDR1 is SGHRS, CDR2 YFSETQ. This CDR3 has 15 amino acids. CDR3 DNA: TGCGCCAGCACCAGGACTAGCGGGAGTATGGGTGAGCAGTTCTTC. This gives the protein CASTRTSGSMGEQFF.

The chain couples TRBV28 to TRBJ1-5, with unresolved D. The germline CDR1 and CDR2 sequences are MDHEN and SYDVKM. The CDR3 consists of 15 residues. With 8 bases removed from V and 0 bases from J, the gap between germline ends came to 14 bases. The CDR3 loop is CASRFETHSNQPQHF. As DNA, the CDR3 is TGTGCCAGCCGATTCGAGACACATAGCAATCAGCCCCAGCATTTT.

The J gene is TRBJ2-7, the V gene TRBV4-2; 11 bases line up with TRBD2. J was trimmed by 5 bases and V by 0 bases; bases with no gene match: 6. The V gene's germline CDR1 is LGHNA and CDR2 YNFKEQ. The CDR3 runs 16 residues. CDR3 residues: CASSQDGASGRNEQYF. The CDR3, as DNA: TGTGCCAGCAGCCAAGACGGGGCTAGCGGGAGGAACGAGCAGTACTTC.

This rearrangement joins TRBV6-2 or TRBV6-3 to TRBJ2-2; 14 nucleotides align to TRBD2. Trimming removed 2 bases from V and 2 bases from J; junction bases left unmatched: 7. Per the germline V gene, CDR1 is MNHEY and CDR2 is SVGEGT. This CDR3 is 19 amino acids long. The CDR3 DNA reads as TGTGCCAGCAGTTACCCCAGGACTAGCGGGAGGTACAACACCGGGGAGCTGTTTTTT. This encodes CASSYPRTSGRYNTGELFF.

The V call is TRBV7-9, the J call TRBJ2-1, with TRBD2 identical over 8 bases. Per germline, CDR1 SEHNR and CDR2 FQNEAQ (reference sequence). Trimming cost V 5 bases and J 2 bases; bases outside gene matches: 5. This CDR3 has 15 amino acids. This CDR3 reads CASSPSGSPYNEQFF. In DNA, the CDR3 is TGTGCCAGCAGCCCGAGCGGGAGCCCCTACAATGAGCAGTTCTTC.

This sequence joins TRBV6-5 and TRBJ2-3, with 12 bases lining up with TRBD2. The germline V gene encodes CDR1 MNHEY and CDR2 SVGAGI. J was trimmed by 7 bases and V by 5 bases; bases with no gene match: 4. This CDR3 contains 14 residues. The CDR3 region is CASSLAGGPNTQYF. The CDR3 coding sequence is TGTGCCAGCAGTCTAGCGGGAGGGCCAAATACGCAGTATTTT.

The chain combines TRBV18 with TRBJ1-1; the match to TRBD1 covers 9 bases. Trimming removed 6 bases from V and 2 bases from J; junction bases left unmatched: 7. Germline values: CDR1 KGHSH, CDR2 LQKENI. The length of the CDR3 is 15 residues. CDR3 bases: TGTGCCAGCTCCCTCAAGGGACAGGGAAACACTGAAGCTTTCTTT. Amino acid sequence: CASSLKGQGNTEAFF.

CDR3 residues: CASSATSDGELFF. CDR3 nucleotides: TGTGCCAGCAGCGCCACTAGCGACGGGGAGCTGTTTTTT. The chain uses TRBV6-4 and TRBJ2-2; 7 nucleotides align to TRBD2. The V and J ends lost 6 bases and 7 bases, in that order; junction bases with no gene match: 5. The CDR3 has 13 amino acids. The V gene's germline CDR1 is MRHNA and CDR2 SNTAGT.

The chain recombines TRBV7-2 with TRBJ2-7; D is unresolved. This CDR3 is 13 amino acids long. Germline CDR1 is SGHTA and CDR2 is FQGNSA. Trimming removed 3 bases from V and 2 bases from J, with 8 bases in between. The CDR3 bases are TGTGCCAGCAGCTTGTACGGTGCCTACGAGCAGTACTTC. It is translated as CASSLYGAYEQYF.

The genes are TRBV5-1 and TRBJ2-7; D is unclear. The germline V and J ends were trimmed by 0 bases and 3 bases, with 7 bases remaining between them. Germline V gene lookup returns CDR1 SGHRS and CDR2 YFSETQ. The CDR3 extends over 13 amino acids. In DNA, the CDR3 is TGCGCCAGCAGCTTGGAGCGCCTCTACGAGCAGTACTTC. It encodes CASSLERLYEQYF.

This clone showed up just once. The chain is built from TRBV12-3 or TRBV12-4 and TRBJ1-6, with a tentative D call TRBD1 (5 bases). Trimming took off 6 bases at V and 4 bases at J, with 7 bases between the two ends. The CDR3 covers 13 residues. Here the CDR3 DNA reads TGTGCCAGCAGGCAGGGTTATAATTCACCCCTCCACTTT. This translates into CASRQGYNSPLHF.

The CDR3: CASSLSPGTGILGTEAFF. The CDR3 region has the DNA TGCGCCAGCAGCTTGTCCCCCGGGACAGGGATCTTAGGCACTGAAGCTTTCTTT. The chain carries TRBV5-1 and TRBJ1-1; 9 bases align to TRBD1. This CDR3 is 18 amino acids long. V was pared by 1 base and J by 4 bases, with 14 bases of the junction left unmatched. CDR1 and CDR2 from the germline V gene are SGHRS and YFSETQ. Together with reference TRBV5-1 and TRBJ1-1, the CDR3 gives the full variable domain: KAGVTQTPRYLIKTRGQQVTLSCSPISGHRSVSWYQQTPGQGLQFLFEYFSETQRNKGNFPGRFSGRQFSNSRSEMNVSTLELGDSALYLCASSLSPGTGILGTEAFFGQGTRLTVV.

The chain employs TRBV21-1 and TRBJ2-7; the tabulated D call, TRBD2, remains unverified against the DNA. TRBV21-1 is assigned pseudogene status. CDR3 length: 12 residues. Here the CDR3 DNA reads TGTGCCAGCAGCAGGAGGGGATACGAGCAGTACTTC. It is translated as CASSRRGYEQYF.

V is TRBV11-2 and J is TRBJ1-5, with TRBD1 matching over 8 bases. The length of the CDR3 is 14 residues. Trimming took 1 base from V and 5 from J; bases not matched to a gene: 1. Germline V gene data show CDR1 as SGHAT and CDR2 as FQNNGV. CDR3 amino acids: CASSLVGQDQPQHF. Written as DNA, the CDR3 is TGTGCCAGCAGCTTAGTGGGACAGGATCAGCCCCAGCATTTT.

This chain links TRBV10-3 with TRBJ2-1; 11 positions match TRBD2. The CDR3 covers 16 residues. V lost 6 bases, J lost 4 bases, and 8 bases stayed unmatched. Germline CDR1 reads ENHRY; CDR2 reads SYGVKD. The CDR3 DNA reads as TGTGCCATCAGCCCGTTAACTAGCGGGAGTTACAATGAGCAGTTCTTC. This gives the protein CAISPLTSGSYNEQFF.